A single sample gave rise to the 2 T cell receptor beta chains below, sequenced in a study of CXCR3-negative and CXCR3-positive naive CD8 T cells. The TRB cDNA libraries were prepared by 5' RACE with UMI labels. Following a re-call of the 5' RACE reads, TCRdb has one entry per CDR3 protein and lacks DNA. This repertoire comprises around 48,000 distinct CDR3 sequences; its ten largest clones make up approximately 16%. The sequenced sample was memory CD8+ T cells from blood. The receptors here all came from a human donor in good health. Some clones in this sample may be carry-over from other donors' samples.

This chain links TRBV13 with TRBJ2-1; the TCRdb D gene call, TRBD1, has no DNA to confirm it. This CDR3 contains 15 residues. The germline CDR1 and CDR2 sequences are PRHDT and FYEKMQ (reference sequence). This CDR3 is CASSFQWTGNNEQFF.

The chain employs TRBV20-1 and TRBJ2-7; the D gene TCRdb calls, TRBD2, cannot be checked with no DNA. The CDR3 loop spans 14 amino acids. CDR1 is DFQATT and CDR2 is SNEGSKA in the germline V gene (reference sequence). CDR3: CSARVRLAGVEQYF.